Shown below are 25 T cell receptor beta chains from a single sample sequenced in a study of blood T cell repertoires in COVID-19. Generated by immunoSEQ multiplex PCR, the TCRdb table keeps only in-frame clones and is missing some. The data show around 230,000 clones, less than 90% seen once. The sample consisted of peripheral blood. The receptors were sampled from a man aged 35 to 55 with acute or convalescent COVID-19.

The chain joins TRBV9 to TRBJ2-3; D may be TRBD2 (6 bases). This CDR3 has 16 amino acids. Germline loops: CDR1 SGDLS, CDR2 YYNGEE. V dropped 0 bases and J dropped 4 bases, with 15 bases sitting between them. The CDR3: CASSVDVGSYADTQYF. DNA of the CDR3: TGTGCCAGCAGCGTAGATGTCGGGAGTTACGCAGATACGCAGTATTTT.

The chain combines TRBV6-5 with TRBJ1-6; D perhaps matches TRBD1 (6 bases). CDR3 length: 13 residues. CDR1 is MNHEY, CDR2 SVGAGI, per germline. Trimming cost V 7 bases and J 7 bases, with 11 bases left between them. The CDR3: CASNLQGNSPLHF. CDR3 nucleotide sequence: TGTGCCAGCAACTTACAGGGAAATTCACCCCTCCACTTT.

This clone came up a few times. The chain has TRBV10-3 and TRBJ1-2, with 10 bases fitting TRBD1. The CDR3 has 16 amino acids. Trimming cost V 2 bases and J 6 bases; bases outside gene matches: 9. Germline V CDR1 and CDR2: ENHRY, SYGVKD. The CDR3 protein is CAISEAGTGDSDGYTF. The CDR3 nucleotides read TGTGCCATCAGTGAGGCCGGGACAGGGGATTCAGATGGCTACACCTTC.

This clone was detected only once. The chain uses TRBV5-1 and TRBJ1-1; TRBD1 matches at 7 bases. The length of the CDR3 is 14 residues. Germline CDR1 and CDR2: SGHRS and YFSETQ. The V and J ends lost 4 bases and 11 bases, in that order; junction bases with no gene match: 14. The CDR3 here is CASSVSGTDTRAFF. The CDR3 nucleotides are TGCGCCAGCAGCGTATCGGGGACAGACACTAGGGCTTTCTTT.

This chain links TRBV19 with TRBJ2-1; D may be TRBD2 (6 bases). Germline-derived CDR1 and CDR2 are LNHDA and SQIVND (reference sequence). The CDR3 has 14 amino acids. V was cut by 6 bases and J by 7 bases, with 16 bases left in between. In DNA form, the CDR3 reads TGTGCCAGTAGCCCCGGGAGCTTTGTGAATGAGCAGTTCTTC. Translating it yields CASSPGSFVNEQFF.

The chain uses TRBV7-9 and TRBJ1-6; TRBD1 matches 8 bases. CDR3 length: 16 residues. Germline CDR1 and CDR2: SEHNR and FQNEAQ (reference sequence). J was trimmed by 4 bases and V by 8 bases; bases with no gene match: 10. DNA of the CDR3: TGTGCCAGCGGTACAGGGGGGGGTTCGTATAATTCACCCCTCCACTTT. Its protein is CASGTGGGSYNSPLHF.

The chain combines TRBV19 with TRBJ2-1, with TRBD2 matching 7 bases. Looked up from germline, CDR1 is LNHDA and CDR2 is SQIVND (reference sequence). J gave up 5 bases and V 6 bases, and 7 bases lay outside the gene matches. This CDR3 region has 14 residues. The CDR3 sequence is CASRGGWSDNEQFF. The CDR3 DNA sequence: TGTGCCAGTAGGGGAGGGTGGTCGGACAATGAGCAGTTCTTC.

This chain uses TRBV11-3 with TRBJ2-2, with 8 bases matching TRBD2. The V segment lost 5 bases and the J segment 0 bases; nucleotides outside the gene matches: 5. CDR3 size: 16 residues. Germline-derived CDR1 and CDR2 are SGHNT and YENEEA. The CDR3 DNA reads TGTGCCAGCAGCCCACGGGAGGGGCCGAACACCGGGGAGCTGTTTTTT. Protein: CASSPREGPNTGELFF.

The CDR3 DNA follows: TGTGCCAGCAGGAAATTTCAGGTCTATGGCTACACCTTC. This translates into CASRKFQVYGYTF. The chain links TRBV28 to TRBJ1-2; D ambiguous. CDR1 MDHEN and CDR2 SYDVKM come from the germline V gene. The V gene lost 6 bases and the J gene lost 4 bases, with 12 bases spanning the gap. The CDR3 is made up of 13 amino acids.

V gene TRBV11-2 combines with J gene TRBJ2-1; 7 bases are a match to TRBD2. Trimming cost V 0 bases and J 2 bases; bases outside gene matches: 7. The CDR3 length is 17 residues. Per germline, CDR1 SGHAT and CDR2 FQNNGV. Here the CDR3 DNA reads TGTGCCAGCAGCTTAGATCTAGCGGCCCCAACCTACAATGAGCAGTTCTTC. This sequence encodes CASSLDLAAPTYNEQFF. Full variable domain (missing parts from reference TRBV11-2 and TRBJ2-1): EAGVAQSPRYKIIEKRQSVAFWCNPISGHATLYWYQQILGQGPKLLIQFQNNGVVDDSQLPKDRFSAERLKGVDSTLKIQPAKLEDSAVYLCASSLDLAAPTYNEQFFGPGTRLTVL.

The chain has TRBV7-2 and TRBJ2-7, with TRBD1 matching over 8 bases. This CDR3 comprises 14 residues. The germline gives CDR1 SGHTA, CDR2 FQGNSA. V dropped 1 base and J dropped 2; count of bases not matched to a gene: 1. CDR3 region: CASSLGTGTYEQYF. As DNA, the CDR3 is TGTGCCAGCAGCTTAGGGACAGGGACCTACGAGCAGTACTTC.

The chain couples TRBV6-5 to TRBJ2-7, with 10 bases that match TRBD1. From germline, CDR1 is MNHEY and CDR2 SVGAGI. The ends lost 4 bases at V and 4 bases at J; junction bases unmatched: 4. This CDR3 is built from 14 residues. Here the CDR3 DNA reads TGTGCCAGCAGTTCGCCGGGACAGGGGTACGAGCAGTACTTC. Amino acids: CASSSPGQGYEQYF.

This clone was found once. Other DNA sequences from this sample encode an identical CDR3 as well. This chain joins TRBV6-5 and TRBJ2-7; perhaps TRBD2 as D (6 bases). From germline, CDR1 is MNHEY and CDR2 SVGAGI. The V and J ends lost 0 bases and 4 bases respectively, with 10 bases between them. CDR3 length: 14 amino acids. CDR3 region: CASSYSGGPYEQYF. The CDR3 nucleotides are TGTGCCAGCAGTTACTCGGGGGGTCCGTACGAGCAGTACTTC.

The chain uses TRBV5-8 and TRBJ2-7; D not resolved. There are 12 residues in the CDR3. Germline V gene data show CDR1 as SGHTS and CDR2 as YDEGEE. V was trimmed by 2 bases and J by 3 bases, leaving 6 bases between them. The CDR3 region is CASSFQFYEQYF. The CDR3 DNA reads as TGTGCCAGCAGCTTCCAATTCTACGAGCAGTACTTC.

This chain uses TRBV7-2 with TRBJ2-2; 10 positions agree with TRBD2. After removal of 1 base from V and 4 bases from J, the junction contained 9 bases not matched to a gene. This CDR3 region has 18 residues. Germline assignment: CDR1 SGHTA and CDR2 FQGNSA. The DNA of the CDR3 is TGTGCCAGCAGCTTAGTGGCAGCGGGAGGGCCATTCACCGGGGAGCTGTTTTTT. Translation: CASSLVAAGGPFTGELFF.

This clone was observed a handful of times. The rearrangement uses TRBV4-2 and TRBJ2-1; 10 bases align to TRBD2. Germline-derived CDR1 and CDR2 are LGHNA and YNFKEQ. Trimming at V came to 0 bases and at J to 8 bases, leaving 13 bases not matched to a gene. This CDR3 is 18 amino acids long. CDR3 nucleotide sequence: TGTGCCAGCAGCCAAGATAATCCCCCTAGCGGGAGTGGCTATGAGCAGTTCTTC. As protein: CASSQDNPPSGSGYEQFF.

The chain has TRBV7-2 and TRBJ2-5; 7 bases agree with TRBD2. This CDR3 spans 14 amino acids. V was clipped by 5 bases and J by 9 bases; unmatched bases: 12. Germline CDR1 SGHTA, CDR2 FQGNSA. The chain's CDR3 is CASSDGGSLAAQYF. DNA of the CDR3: TGTGCCAGCAGCGACGGGGGGTCGTTGGCGGCCCAGTACTTC.

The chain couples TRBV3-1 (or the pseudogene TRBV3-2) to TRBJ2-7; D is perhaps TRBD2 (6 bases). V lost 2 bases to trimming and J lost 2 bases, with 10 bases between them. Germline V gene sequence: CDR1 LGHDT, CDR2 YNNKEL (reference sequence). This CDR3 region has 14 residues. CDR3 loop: CASSQLALPYEQYF. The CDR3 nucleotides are TGTGCCAGCAGCCAACTAGCGCTCCCCTACGAGCAGTACTTC.

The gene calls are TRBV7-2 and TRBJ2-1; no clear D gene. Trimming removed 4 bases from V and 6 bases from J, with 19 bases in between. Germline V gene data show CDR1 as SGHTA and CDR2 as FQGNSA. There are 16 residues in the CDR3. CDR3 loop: CASSSGPSGMANEQFF. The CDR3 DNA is TGTGCCAGCAGCTCTGGGCCATCCGGAATGGCCAATGAGCAGTTCTTC.

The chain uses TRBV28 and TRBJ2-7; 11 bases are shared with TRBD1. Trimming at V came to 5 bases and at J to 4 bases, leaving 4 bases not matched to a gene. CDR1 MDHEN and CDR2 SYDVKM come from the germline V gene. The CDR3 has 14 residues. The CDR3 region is CASSRTGGPYEQYF. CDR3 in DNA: TGTGCCAGCAGTCGGACAGGGGGCCCTTACGAGCAGTACTTC.

This CDR3 reads CASSWRDGSYNEQFF. CDR3 DNA: TGTGCCAGCAGCTGGAGGGACGGCTCCTACAATGAGCAGTTCTTC. V is TRBV7-2 and J is TRBJ2-1; weak D call: TRBD2 (6 bases). The CDR3 runs 15 residues. V was trimmed by 4 bases and J by 0 bases, leaving 10 bases between them. Looked up from germline, CDR1 is SGHTA and CDR2 is FQGNSA.

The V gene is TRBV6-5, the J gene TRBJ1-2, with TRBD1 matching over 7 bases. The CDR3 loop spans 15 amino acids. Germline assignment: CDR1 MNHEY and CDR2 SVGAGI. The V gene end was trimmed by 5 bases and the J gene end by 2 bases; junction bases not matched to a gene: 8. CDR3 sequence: CASSNPGQSNYGYTF. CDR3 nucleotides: TGTGCCAGCAGTAACCCGGGACAGAGCAACTATGGCTACACCTTC.

The CDR3 spells CASLEMYNSPLHF. The CDR3 coding sequence is TGTGCCAGCCTGGAGATGTATAATTCACCCCTCCACTTT. V is TRBV2 and J is TRBJ1-6, with unresolved D. The CDR3 runs to 13 residues. V lost 8 bases to trimming and J lost 4 bases, with 9 bases between them. Germline CDR1 SNHLY, CDR2 FYNNEI.

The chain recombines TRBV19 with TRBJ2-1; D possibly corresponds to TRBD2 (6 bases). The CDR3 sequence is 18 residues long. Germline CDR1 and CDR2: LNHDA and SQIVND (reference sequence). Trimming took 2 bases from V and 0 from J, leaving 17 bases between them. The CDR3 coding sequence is TGTGCCAGTAGTATAAGGCATGGGCGACTAGGCTCCTACAATGAGCAGTTCTTC. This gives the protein CASSIRHGRLGSYNEQFF.

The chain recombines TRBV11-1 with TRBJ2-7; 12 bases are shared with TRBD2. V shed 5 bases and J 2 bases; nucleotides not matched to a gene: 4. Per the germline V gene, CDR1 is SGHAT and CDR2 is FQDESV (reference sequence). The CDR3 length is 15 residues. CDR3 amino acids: CASSPRTSGTYEQYF. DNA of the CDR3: TGTGCCAGCAGCCCCCGGACTAGCGGGACCTACGAGCAGTACTTC.